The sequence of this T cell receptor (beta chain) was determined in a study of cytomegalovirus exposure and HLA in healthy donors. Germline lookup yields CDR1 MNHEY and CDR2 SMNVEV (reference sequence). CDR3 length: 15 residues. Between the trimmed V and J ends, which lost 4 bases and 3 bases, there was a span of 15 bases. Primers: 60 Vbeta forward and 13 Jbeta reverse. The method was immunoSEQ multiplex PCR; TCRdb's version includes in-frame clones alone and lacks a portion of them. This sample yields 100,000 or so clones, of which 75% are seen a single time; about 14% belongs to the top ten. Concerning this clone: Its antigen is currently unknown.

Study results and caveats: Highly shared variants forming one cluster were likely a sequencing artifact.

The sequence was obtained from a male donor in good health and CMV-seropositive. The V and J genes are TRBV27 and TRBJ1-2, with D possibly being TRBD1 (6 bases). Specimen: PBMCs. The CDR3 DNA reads TGTGCCAGCAGTTCATACAGGGAAAGGCACTATGGCTACACCTTC. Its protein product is CASSSYRERHYGYTF.